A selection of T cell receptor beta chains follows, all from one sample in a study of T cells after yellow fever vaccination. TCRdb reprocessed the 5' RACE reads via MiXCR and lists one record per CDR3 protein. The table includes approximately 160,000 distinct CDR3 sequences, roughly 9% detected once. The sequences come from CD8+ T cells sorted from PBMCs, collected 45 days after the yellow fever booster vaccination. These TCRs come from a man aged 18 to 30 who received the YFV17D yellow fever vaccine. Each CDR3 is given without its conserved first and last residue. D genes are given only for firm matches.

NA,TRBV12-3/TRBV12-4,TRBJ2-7,ASSFGLSYEQY
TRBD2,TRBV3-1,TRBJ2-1,ASSPLGTSLNEQF
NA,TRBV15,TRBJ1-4,ATSRNGGRGTNEKLF
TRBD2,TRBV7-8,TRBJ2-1,ASSLEASGDNEQF
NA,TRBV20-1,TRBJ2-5,SASLETQY
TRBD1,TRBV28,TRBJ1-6,ASSLNGQGYNSPLH
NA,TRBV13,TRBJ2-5,ASSENLLETQY
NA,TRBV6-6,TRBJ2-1,ASRLDGPDPYNEQF
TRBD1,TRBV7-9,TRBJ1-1,ASSSAAGTGLNTEAF
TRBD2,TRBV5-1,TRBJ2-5,ASRLTSGQETQY
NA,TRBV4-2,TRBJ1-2,ASSQDSGVNYGYT
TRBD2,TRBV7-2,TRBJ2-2,ASSLSAGGPGELF
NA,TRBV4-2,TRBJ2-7,ASSKEGRGAFSYEQY
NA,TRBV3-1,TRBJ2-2,ASSHLVANTGELF
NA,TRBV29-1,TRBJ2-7,SVEDPRRSTYEQY
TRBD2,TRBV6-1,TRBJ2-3,ASSMRSGATDTQY
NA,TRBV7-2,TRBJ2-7,ASSLRLGGTYEQY
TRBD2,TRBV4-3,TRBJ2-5,ASSQSRGGRIRETQY
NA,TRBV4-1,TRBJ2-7,ASSQGRGTFYEQY
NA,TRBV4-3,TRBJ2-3,ASSQGLGTNFLDTQY
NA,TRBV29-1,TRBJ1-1,SVGGLGVNTEAF
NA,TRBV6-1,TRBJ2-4,ASSEPRGRSKNIQY
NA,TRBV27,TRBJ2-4,ASSMTTIAKNIQY
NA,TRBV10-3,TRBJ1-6,AISESGVPGSPLH
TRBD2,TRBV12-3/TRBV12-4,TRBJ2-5,ASSSLAGVETQY
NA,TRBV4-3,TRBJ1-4,ASSQEGGRPF
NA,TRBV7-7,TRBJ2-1,ASSLGGGDEQF
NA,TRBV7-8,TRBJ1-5,ASSLGGPHQPQH
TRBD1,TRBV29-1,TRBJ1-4,SSPTGTGP
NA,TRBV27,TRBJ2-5,ASSQWGYQETQY
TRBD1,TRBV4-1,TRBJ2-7,ASSRQGSSSYEQY
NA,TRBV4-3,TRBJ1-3,ASSQVGARLNTIY
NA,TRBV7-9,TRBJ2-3,ASSLGETGWSTDTQY
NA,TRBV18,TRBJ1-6,ARRRPGDSPLH
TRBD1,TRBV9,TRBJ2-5,ASSVWTGGVETQY
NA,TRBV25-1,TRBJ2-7,ASSQSYEQY
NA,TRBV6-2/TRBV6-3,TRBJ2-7,ASGPRRNEQY
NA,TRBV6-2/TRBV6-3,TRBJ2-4,ASTQGWDIQY
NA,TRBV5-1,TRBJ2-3,ASSPSGYPSTDTQY
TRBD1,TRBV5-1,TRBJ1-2,ASSLPGQGASYGYT
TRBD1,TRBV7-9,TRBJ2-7,ASSFRDRGLEEQY
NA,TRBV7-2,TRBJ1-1,ATSRGGWTEAF
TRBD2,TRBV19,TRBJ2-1,ASSTRGVPYNEQF
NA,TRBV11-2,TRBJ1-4,ASSRVLADNEKLF
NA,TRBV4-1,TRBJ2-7,ASSQVGEWYEQY